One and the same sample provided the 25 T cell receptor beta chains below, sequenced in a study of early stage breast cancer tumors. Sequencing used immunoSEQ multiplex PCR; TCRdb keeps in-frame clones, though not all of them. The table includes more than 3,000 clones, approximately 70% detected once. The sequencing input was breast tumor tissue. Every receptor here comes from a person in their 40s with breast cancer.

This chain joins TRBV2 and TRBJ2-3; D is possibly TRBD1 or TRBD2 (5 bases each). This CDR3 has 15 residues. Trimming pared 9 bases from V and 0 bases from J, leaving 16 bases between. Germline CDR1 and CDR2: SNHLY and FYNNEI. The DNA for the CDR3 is TGTGCCAGTAGAACCGGGACCCTAAGCACAGATACGCAGTATTTT. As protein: CASRTGTLSTDTQYF.

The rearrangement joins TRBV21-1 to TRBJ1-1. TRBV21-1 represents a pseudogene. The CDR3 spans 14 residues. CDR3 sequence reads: CASVRGGRLCGVFF. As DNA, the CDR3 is TGTGCCAGTGTAAGGGGGGGGCGACTGTGTGGGGTTTTCTTT.

CDR3 bases: TGTGCCAGCAGCTTAGCTGGGGGTAGCGGGAGGGCCGAGGAGCAGTTCTTC. Amino acid sequence: CASSLAGGSGRAEEQFF. This rearrangement joins TRBV11-2 to TRBJ2-1, with 11 bases matching TRBD2. V was pared by 1 base and J by 10 bases, with 12 bases of the junction left unmatched. Germline values: CDR1 SGHAT, CDR2 FQNNGV. This CDR3 comprises 17 residues.

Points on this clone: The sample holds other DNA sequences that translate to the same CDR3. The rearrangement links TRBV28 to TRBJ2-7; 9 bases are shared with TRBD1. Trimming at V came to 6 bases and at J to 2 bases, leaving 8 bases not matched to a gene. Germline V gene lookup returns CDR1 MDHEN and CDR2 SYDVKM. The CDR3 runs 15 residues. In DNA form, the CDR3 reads TGTGCCAGCAGCACCCAGGACAGGGGTCCCTACGAGCAGTACTTC. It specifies CASSTQDRGPYEQYF.

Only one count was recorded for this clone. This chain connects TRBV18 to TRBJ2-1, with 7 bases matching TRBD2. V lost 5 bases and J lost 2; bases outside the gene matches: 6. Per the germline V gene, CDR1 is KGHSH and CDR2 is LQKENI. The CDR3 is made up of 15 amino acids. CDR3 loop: CASSRAGLTYNEQFF. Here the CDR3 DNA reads TGTGCCAGCTCAAGAGCGGGATTAACCTACAATGAGCAGTTCTTC.

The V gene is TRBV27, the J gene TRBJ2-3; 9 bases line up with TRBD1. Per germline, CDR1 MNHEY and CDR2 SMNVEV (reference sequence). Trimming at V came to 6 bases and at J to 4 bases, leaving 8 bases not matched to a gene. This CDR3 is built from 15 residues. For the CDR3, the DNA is TGTGCCAGCAGCCCGGGGGACAGGGTAGCAGATACGCAGTATTTT. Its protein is CASSPGDRVADTQYF.

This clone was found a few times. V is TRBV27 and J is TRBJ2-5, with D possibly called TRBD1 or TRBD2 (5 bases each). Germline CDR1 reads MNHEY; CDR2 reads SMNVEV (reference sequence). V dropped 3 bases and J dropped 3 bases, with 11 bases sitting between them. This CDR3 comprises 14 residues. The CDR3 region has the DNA TGTGCCAGCAGTTTTGAGGGACCCAAAGAGACCCAGTACTTC. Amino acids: CASSFEGPKETQYF.

The chain's CDR3 is CATSLSLDANYGYTF. As DNA, the CDR3 is TGTGCCACCAGCCTCTCTCTGGACGCTAACTATGGCTACACCTTC. The chain links TRBV15 to TRBJ1-2; D gene unclear. The CDR3 sequence is 15 residues long. Trimming removed 5 bases from V and 0 bases from J, with 13 bases in between. Germline lookup yields CDR1 LNHNV and CDR2 YYDKDF (reference sequence).

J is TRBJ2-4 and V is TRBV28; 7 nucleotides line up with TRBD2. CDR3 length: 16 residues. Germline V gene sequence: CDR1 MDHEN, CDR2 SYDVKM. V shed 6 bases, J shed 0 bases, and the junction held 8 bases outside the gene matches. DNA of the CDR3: TGTGCCAGCAGCCATCTAGCGGAGATAGCCAAAAACATTCAGTACTTC. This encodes CASSHLAEIAKNIQYF.

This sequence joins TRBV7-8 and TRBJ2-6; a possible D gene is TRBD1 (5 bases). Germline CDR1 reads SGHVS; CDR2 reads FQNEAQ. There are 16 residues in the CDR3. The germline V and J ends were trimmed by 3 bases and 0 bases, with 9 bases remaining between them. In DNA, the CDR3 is TGTGCCAGCAGCTTTACAGGATACTCTGGGGCCAACGTCCTGACTTTC. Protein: CASSFTGYSGANVLTF. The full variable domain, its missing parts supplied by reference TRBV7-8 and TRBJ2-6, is GAGVSQSPRYKVAKRGQDVALRCDPISGHVSLFWYQQALGQGPEFLTYFQNEAQLDKSGLPSDRFFAERPEGSVSTLKIQRTQQEDSAVYLCASSFTGYSGANVLTFGAGSRLTVL.

For the CDR3, the DNA is TGCAGCGCTCCCGGACAGGGGAGACACCAAGAGACCCAGTACTTC. Protein: CSAPGQGRHQETQYF. V and J are TRBV29-1 and TRBJ2-5; 9 bases map to TRBD1. This CDR3 is built from 15 residues. The germline gives CDR1 SQVTM, CDR2 ANQGSEA. Germline trimming cut 7 bases from V and 0 bases from J; bases unmatched to any gene: 9. The variable domain in full, with the rest retrieved from reference TRBV29-1 and TRBJ2-5, is SAVISQKPSRDICQRGTSLTIQCQVDSQVTMMFWYRQQPGQSLTLIATANQGSEATYESGFVIDKFPISRPNLTFSTLTVSNMSPEDSSIYLCSAPGQGRHQETQYFGPGTRLLVL.

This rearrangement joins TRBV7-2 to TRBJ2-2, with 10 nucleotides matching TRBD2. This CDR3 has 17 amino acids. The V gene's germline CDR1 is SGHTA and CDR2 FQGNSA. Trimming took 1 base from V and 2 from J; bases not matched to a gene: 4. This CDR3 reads CASSLGLAGVNTGELFF. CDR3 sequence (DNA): TGTGCCAGCAGCTTAGGGCTAGCGGGAGTCAACACCGGGGAGCTGTTTTTT. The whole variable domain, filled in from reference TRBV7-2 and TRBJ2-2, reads GAGVSQSPSNKVTEKGKDVELRCDPISGHTALYWYRQSLGQGLEFLIYFQGNSAPDKSGLPSDRFSAERTGGSVSTLTIQRTQQEDSAVYLCASSLGLAGVNTGELFFGEGSRLTVL.

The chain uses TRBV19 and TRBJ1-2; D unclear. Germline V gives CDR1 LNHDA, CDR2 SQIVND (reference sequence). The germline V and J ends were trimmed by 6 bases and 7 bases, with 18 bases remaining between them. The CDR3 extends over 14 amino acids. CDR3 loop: CASSPPGIGSGYTF. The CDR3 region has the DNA TGTGCCAGTAGCCCCCCGGGGATTGGAAGTGGCTACACCTTC.

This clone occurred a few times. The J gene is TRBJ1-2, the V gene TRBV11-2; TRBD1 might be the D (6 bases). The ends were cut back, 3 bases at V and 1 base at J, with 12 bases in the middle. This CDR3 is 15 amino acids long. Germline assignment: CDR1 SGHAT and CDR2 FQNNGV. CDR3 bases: TGTGCCAGCAGCTTGGGGACACAAGTTAACTATGGCTACACCTTC. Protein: CASSLGTQVNYGYTF.

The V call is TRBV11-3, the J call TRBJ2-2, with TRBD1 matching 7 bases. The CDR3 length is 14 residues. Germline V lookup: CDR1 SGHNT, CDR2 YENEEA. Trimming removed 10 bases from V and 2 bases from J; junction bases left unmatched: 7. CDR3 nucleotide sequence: TGTGCCATCGGCAGGACAGGAAACACCGGGGAGCTGTTTTTT. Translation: CAIGRTGNTGELFF.

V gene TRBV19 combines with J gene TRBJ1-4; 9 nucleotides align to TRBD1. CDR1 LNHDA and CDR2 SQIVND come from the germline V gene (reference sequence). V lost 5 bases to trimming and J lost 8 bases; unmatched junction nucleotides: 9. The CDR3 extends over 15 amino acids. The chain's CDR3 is CASSPGQGRFEKLFF. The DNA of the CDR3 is TGTGCCAGTAGTCCGGGACAGGGAAGGTTCGAAAAACTGTTTTTT.

CDR3 residues: CASSLLGTGDGETQYF. The CDR3 DNA reads as TGTGCCAGCAGCTTGCTCGGGACAGGGGATGGAGAGACCCAGTACTTC. The chain is built from TRBV7-3 and TRBJ2-5, with 10 bases fitting TRBD1. CDR1 is SGHTA, CDR2 FQGTGA, per germline. CDR3 size: 16 residues. Trimming removed 3 bases from V and 4 bases from J; junction bases left unmatched: 8.

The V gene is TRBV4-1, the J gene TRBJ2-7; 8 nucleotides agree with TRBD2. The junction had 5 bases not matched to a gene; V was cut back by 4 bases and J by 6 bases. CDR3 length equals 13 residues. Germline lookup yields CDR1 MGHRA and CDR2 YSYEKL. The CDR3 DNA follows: TGCGCCAGCAGCCCCAAAAGCGGGAGCGAGCAGTACTTC. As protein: CASSPKSGSEQYF.

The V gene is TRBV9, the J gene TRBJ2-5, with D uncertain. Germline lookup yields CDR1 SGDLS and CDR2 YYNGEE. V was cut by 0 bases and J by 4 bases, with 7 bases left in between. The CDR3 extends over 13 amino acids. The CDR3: CASSVDWGETQYF. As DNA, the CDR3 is TGTGCCAGCAGCGTAGACTGGGGAGAGACCCAGTACTTC.

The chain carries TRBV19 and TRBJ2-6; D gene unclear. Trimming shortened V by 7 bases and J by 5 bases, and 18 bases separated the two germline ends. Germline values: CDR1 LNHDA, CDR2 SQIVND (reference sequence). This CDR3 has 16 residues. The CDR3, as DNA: TGTGCCAGTACCCCCCGAGTAGGGTTCTGGGCCAACGTCCTGACTTTC. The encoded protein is CASTPRVGFWANVLTF.

The CDR3 protein is CASSGGAGGDTQYF. CDR3 sequence (DNA): TGTGCCAGCAGCGGGGGGGCGGGAGGAGATACGCAGTATTTT. The chain has TRBV5-4 and TRBJ2-3, with 8 bases lining up with TRBD2. The length of the CDR3 is 14 residues. The germline gives CDR1 SGHNT, CDR2 YYREEE (reference sequence). With 4 bases clipped from V and 5 bases from J, the junction kept 6 bases outside the gene matches.

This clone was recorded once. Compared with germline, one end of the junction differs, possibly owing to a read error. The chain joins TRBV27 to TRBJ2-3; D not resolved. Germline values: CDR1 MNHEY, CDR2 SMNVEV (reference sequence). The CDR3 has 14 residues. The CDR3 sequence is CASSPGAYTYTQYF. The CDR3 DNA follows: TGTGCCAGCAGCCCCGGAGCTTACACATATACGCAGTATTTT.

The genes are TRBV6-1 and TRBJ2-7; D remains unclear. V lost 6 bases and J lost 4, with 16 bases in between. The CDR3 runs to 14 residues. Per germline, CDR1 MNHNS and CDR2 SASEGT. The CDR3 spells CASSPRTTSYEQYF. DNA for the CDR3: TGTGCCAGCAGCCCCCGGACCACCTCTTACGAGCAGTACTTC.

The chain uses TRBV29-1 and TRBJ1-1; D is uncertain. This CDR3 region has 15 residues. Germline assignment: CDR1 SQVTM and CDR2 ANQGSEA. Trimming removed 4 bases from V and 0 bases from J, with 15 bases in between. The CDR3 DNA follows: TGCAGCGTTGTTAATCTACGGTCCATGAACACTGAAGCTTTCTTT. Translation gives CSVVNLRSMNTEAFF.

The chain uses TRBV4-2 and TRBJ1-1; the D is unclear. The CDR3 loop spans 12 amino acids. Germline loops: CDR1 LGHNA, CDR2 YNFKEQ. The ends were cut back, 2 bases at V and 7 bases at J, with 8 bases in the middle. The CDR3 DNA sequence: TGTGCCAGCAGCCAACGGGGAGTTGAAGCTTTCTTT. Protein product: CASSQRGVEAFF.